This record covers a single T cell receptor (beta chain). The antigen this receptor binds is unknown. No quality values exist for individual bases; no much larger clone is one base distant. TCRbeta CDR3 regions were amplified from genomic DNA by means of the immunoSEQ Assay, a bias-controlled multiplex PCR. For the original study's pipeline: Within the assay, amplification of reference gene primers was used to estimate how many nucleated cells each sample contained. To quantify the absolute abundance of each unique TCRbeta CDR3 rearrangement, sequence reads were collapsed and filtered. For each sample, productive Simpson clonality was calculated as the square root of Simpson's diversity index over productive rearrangements. Held by TCRdb, this immuneACCESS table contains in-frame sequences only and omits some clones. Under half of the omission traces to an unresolved V gene where checked; the cause of the rest is unknown. V, J and clone size are taken as reported in that table, and D and trimming were inferred from the DNA itself. For this sample the table gives more than 95,000 clones, of which roughly 90% were detected only once. The top ten clonotypes cover 6.2% of the sample.

This sample stems from a study of blood T cell repertoires in COVID-19 (TCRdb year 2020). Context from the whole study: The collaborator samples originated in the United States, Italy and Spain and spanned the acute and convalescent phases of COVID-19. The samples were drawn from two sources: the first 160 participants of the ongoing ImmuneRACE study, and 950 to 1,500 subjects contributed by 6 global collaborators. Where available, HLA class I and class II types were taken from metadata supplied by the sample provider and were not determined by assay-based typing. The sample metadata nearly always contained a de-identified subject ID, COVID-19 status, age in years and sex. Deeply sampled blood TCRbeta repertoires from subjects exposed to, actively infected with, or recovered from COVID-19 were included in the dataset. A freely available public database, intended as a resource for researchers studying the immune response to SARS-CoV-2, is where the repertoires were released. The prospective study material was composed of cDNA or gDNA derived from T cells, B-cell-depleted T cells, or PBMCs. Findings and caveats that apply to the study as a whole: How much clinical and demographic metadata was included differed by source and by participant, and the metadata was provided uncurated.

The CDR3 runs 16 amino acids, cysteine and phenylalanine included. Only the CDR3 DNA stays, 48 bases, in frame from base 1. CDR1 and CDR2 are drawn from the germline V gene (reference sequence): SEHNR, FQNEAQ. The junction shows trimming of 1 base on V and 4 bases on J, plus 16 bases between the germline ends. Whole blood was collected in K2EDTA tubes by collaborating institutions according to the institutions' own protocols. For TCRbeta analysis, collaborators shipped samples in one of three forms: frozen whole blood, isolated PBMCs, or DNA extracted from either of those sample types. The chain links TRBV7-9 with TRBJ1-1; too little of a D gene remains to name it. Sequenced input: peripheral blood. The clonotype comes from a human donor in a cohort sampled during active COVID-19. This receptor has the CDR3 CASSLDRTARGTEAFF. The sequenced DNA: TGTGCCAGCAGCTTAGATAGGACGGCCCGGGGCACTGAAGCTTTCTTT.